One and the same sample provided the 5 T cell receptor beta chains below, sequenced in a study of T-cell memory formation after mild COVID-19. In TCRdb, the 5' RACE reads were re-called with MiXCR into one record per CDR3 protein. The sample holds 120,000 to 150,000 distinct CDR3 sequences; about 6% are singletons and the top ten take just over 2%. The sample consisted of PBMCs or a T cell subset sorted from them (not recorded which). The receptors were gathered from an adult woman who had mild COVID-19 (a few samples of this study predate the infection). Cell type and time point are not known.

In this sample, this clonotype turned up many times. This chain uses TRBV20-1 with TRBJ2-1; no clear D. CDR1 is DFQATT, CDR2 SNEGSKA, per germline (reference sequence). V was pared by 3 bases and J by 1 base, with 16 bases between. The CDR3 runs 16 residues. In nucleotides, the CDR3 is TGCAGTGCTAGGGTTCCTAAGGCAGATTCCTACAATGAGCAGTTCTTC. Its protein is CSARVPKADSYNEQFF.

The table lists this clonotype with many counts. The chain uses TRBV5-1 and TRBJ2-7, with D perhaps assigned TRBD1 or TRBD2 (5 bases each). In germline, CDR1 is SGHRS, CDR2 YFSETQ. This CDR3 contains 15 residues. Trimming took 4 bases from V and 2 from J, leaving 16 bases between them. The CDR3: CASSPGTATTYEQYF. CDR3 in DNA: TGCGCCAGCAGCCCTGGGACGGCCACCACCTACGAGCAGTACTTC.

This clonotype has a count of ten or more. The chain links TRBV7-8 to TRBJ1-2, with D tentatively TRBD1 (6 bases). V lost 2 bases to trimming and J lost 4 bases, with 20 bases between them. The CDR3 is made up of 17 amino acids. Germline V gene sequence: CDR1 SGHVS, CDR2 FQNEAQ. CDR3 sequence reads: CASSLWSLRGRGYGYTF. Written as DNA, the CDR3 is TGTGCCAGCAGCTTATGGTCGCTCCGGGGGCGCGGCTATGGCTACACCTTC. Full variable domain (missing parts from reference TRBV7-8 and TRBJ1-2): GAGVSQSPRYKVAKRGQDVALRCDPISGHVSLFWYQQALGQGPEFLTYFQNEAQLDKSGLPSDRFFAERPEGSVSTLKIQRTQQEDSAVYLCASSLWSLRGRGYGYTFGSGTRLTVV.

This clonotype has at least ten counts. The J gene is TRBJ2-3, the V gene TRBV7-3; TRBD2 matches at 8 bases. The trim removed 0 bases at V and 0 bases at J, leaving 5 bases unmatched. CDR3 size: 17 residues. Germline CDR1 SGHTA, CDR2 FQGTGA. The CDR3 DNA reads TGTGCCAGCAGCTTAACGTTACTAGCGGCGAGCACAGATACGCAGTATTTT. Translation gives CASSLTLLAASTDTQYF.

The chain recombines TRBV5-1 with TRBJ1-3; D uncertain. Germline V CDR1 and CDR2: SGHRS, YFSETQ. Trimming removed 4 bases from V and 0 bases from J, with 8 bases in between. This CDR3 region has 14 residues. The CDR3 reads CASSLASSGNTIYF. The CDR3 DNA reads TGCGCCAGCAGCCTCGCTAGCTCTGGAAACACCATATATTTT.